This T cell receptor beta chain is from a study of control samples from healthy donors and cancer patients. The data were produced by immunoSEQ multiplex PCR, yet TCRdb's version contains in-frame clones alone and is incomplete. The table has about 64,000 clones, around 90% seen once. J gave up 5 bases and V 5 bases, and 4 bases lay outside the gene matches. The CDR3 totals 13 residues. CDR1 is LNHDA and CDR2 is SQIVND in the germline V gene (reference sequence). The rearrangement joins TRBV19 to TRBJ2-5; TRBD2 matches at 8 bases. The clonotype originates from a man in his forties or fifties with colorectal cancer. Sequenced material: PBMCs. The CDR3 DNA reads as TGTGCCAGTAGTGCTAGCGGGTTTGAGACCCAGTACTTC. Protein sequence: CASSASGFETQYF. The complete variable domain, with remaining parts taken from reference TRBV19 and TRBJ2-5, reads DGGITQSPKYLFRKEGQNVTLSCEQNLNHDAMYWYRQDPGQGLRLIYYSQIVNDFQKGDIAEGYSVSREKKESFPLTVTSAQKNPTAFYLCASSASGFETQYFGPGTRLLVL.